One T cell receptor (beta chain) is described in this entry. Its antigen remains unknown. The control group consisted of healthy donors matched for age and sex. The TEMRA cells underwent FACS enrichment, while the CD8+ and CD4+ T cells underwent negative isolation. The data originate from a study of CD8 T cells in Susac syndrome. Study results and limitations: The study recognized that its TCR sequencing and HLA analysis covered a relatively small number of individuals.

The CDR3 consists of 17 residues. Germline-derived CDR1 and CDR2 are MNHNS and SASEGT. RNA amounts of about 0.45 to 1 ug underwent reverse transcription with random hexamers. Amplification of TCR beta CDR3 across 54 Vbeta and 13 Jbeta was performed with immunoSEQ multiplex PCR. One entry per CDR3 protein, called by TCRdb with MiXCR from the immunoSEQ multiplex PCR reads. The sample records roughly 120,000 distinct CDR3 sequences, around 96% being singletons. This clonotype was obtained from a human donor in good health. This chain joins TRBV6-1 and TRBJ2-2, with TRBD1 identical over 10 bases. The specimen was CD4+ T cells from PBMCs. The CDR3, as DNA: TGTGCTACAGCATGGGGTCGGGACAGGGGAATTTTAGGGGAGCTGTTTTTT. Its protein product is CATAWGRDRGILGELFF.